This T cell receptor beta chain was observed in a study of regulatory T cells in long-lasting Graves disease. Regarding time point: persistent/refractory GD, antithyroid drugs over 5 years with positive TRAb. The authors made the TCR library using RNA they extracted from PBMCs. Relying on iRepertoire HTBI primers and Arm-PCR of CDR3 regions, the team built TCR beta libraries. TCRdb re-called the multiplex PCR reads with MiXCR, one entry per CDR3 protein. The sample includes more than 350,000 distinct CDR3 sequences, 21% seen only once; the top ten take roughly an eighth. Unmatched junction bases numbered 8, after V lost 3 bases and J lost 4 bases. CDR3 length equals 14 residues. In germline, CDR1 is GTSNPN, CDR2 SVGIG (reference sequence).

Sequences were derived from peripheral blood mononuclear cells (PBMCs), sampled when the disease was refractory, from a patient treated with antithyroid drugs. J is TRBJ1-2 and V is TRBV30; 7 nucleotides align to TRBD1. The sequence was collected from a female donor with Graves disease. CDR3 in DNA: TGTGCCTGGAGGGCTGGACAGGAGCTCTATGGCTACACCTTC. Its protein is CAWRAGQELYGYTF.